Sequencing of this T cell receptor beta chain was carried out in a study of T cell responses to AZD1222 COVID-19 vaccine. Study observations and caveats: Repertoires were collected only later (after the peak T cell response had occurred). Only a handful of AZD1222 recipients, six or seven in all, had baseline seropositivity. The CD4 TCRs associated with vaccination extended across spike and predominated at 160-218 and 743-854. Per reports, nearly half of all spike-specific TCRs target regions that are unmutated in variants.

Measured with immunoSEQ multiplex PCR; TCRdb has only the in-frame clones, and not every one. The sample shows tens of thousands of clones, about 88% of them seen only once. Points on this clone: The antigen is unknown.

The germline V gene has CDR1 LNHDA and CDR2 SQIVND (reference sequence). V was cut by 3 bases and J by 6 bases, with 12 bases left in between. The CDR3 has 13 amino acids. The chain links TRBV19 to TRBJ2-7; D is ambiguous. The origin of this receptor is an adult who received the AZD1222 COVID-19 vaccine. The sequences come from peripheral blood, collected 28 days after the second AZD1222 dose. Here the CDR3 DNA reads TGTGCCAGTAGTATGGAACTCCTTCGCGAGCAGTACTTC. The encoded protein is CASSMELLREQYF.